These 20 T cell receptor beta chains came from one sample sequenced in a study of T cells in Graves' hyperthyroidism and ophthalmopathy. The investigators amplified TCR beta CDR3 regions from RNA transcripts. In the first-round RT-PCR of the TCR CDR3, the HTBI primer set was used. MiXCR, applied by TCRdb to the multiplex PCR reads, yields one record per CDR3 protein. Among approximately 370,000 distinct CDR3 sequences listed, 17% were seen once. Sequencing used blood. These receptors were collected from a woman between 25 and 40 years old with Graves' hyperthyroidism that later progressed to Graves' ophthalmopathy.

This clonotype was counted at least ten times. This chain joins TRBV10-3 and TRBJ1-5; D is uncertain. Per the germline V gene, CDR1 is ENHRY and CDR2 is SYGVKD. The CDR3 has 13 residues. V lost 8 bases and J 3 bases, leaving 11 bases between the germline ends. CDR3 bases: TGTGCCATCCGCCCGGCGGACAATCAGCCCCAGCATTTT. Its protein product is CAIRPADNQPQHF.

This clonotype was picked up many times. V and J are TRBV10-3 and TRBJ1-5; 8 nucleotides agree with TRBD1. Germline V lookup: CDR1 ENHRY, CDR2 SYGVKD. There are 14 residues in the CDR3. With 4 bases clipped from V and 7 bases from J, the junction kept 6 bases outside the gene matches. The CDR3 here is CAISASPGGQPQHF. The CDR3 nucleotides read TGTGCCATCAGTGCCTCGCCAGGGGGCCAGCCCCAGCATTTT.

The chain has TRBV19 and TRBJ2-2, with TRBD1 identical over 8 bases. Unmatched junction bases numbered 5, after V lost 8 bases and J lost 0 bases. The CDR3 consists of 15 residues. The germline V gene encodes CDR1 LNHDA and CDR2 SQIVND (reference sequence). The CDR3 loop is CASYRTGSNTGELFF. The CDR3 region has the DNA TGTGCCAGTTACCGGACAGGGTCGAACACCGGGGAGCTGTTTTTT.

This clonotype was counted many times. The genes are TRBV28 and TRBJ1-5; the D is unclear. Trimming cost V 7 bases and J 4 bases, with 11 bases left between them. CDR3 length: 13 amino acids. The germline V gene encodes CDR1 MDHEN and CDR2 SYDVKM. The DNA for the CDR3 is TGTGCCAGCAAAGGACGAAATAATCAGCCCCAGCATTTT. Translating it yields CASKGRNNQPQHF.

This clonotype was counted at least ten times. The V gene is TRBV5-1, the J gene TRBJ1-2, with a tentative D call TRBD1 (5 bases). Germline CDR1 SGHRS, CDR2 YFSETQ. The V end was cut by 4 bases, the J end by 2 bases, with 12 bases between. The CDR3 is 14 residues long. The CDR3 sequence is CASSPAGGNYGYTF. The CDR3 DNA sequence: TGCGCCAGCAGCCCGGCGGGGGGGAACTATGGCTACACCTTC.

About this clonotype itself: This could be a read error, since a much larger clone is one nucleotide away. The chain employs TRBV28 and TRBJ2-5; D is unclear. Germline V gene lookup returns CDR1 MDHEN and CDR2 SYDVKM. This CDR3 contains 14 residues. CDR3 sequence (DNA): TGTGCCAGCAGTTTATCCCCAGCCGTAGAGAACCAGTACTTC. It translates to CASSLSPAVENQYF.

This clonotype was counted only a few times. The CDR3 loop reads CSVSGLSGELFF. CDR3 DNA sequence: TGCAGCGTCTCAGGACTCAGCGGGGAGCTGTTTTTT. V usage is TRBV29-1 and J usage is TRBJ2-2; possibly TRBD2 for D (5 bases). Germline assignment: CDR1 SQVTM and CDR2 ANQGSEA. This CDR3 contains 12 residues. Trimming took 6 bases from V and 7 from J, leaving 12 bases between them.

Of note for this clonotype: A much larger clone lies a single base off, so this may be a read error. The J gene is TRBJ2-7, the V gene TRBV27; D is tentatively TRBD1 or TRBD2 (5 bases each). This CDR3 is built from 15 residues. Germline values: CDR1 MNHEY, CDR2 SMNVEV (reference sequence). V shed 2 bases and J shed 6 bases, with 17 bases lying between them. The CDR3 nucleotides read TGTGCCAGCAGTTTAGTGGGAGACGGGACGGGCGAGCAGTACTTC. Protein sequence: CASSLVGDGTGEQYF.

The rearrangement links TRBV5-1 to TRBJ2-2, with D unresolved. V lost 3 bases and J lost 6, with 9 bases in between. The CDR3 covers 13 residues. CDR1 is SGHRS, CDR2 YFSETQ, per germline. CDR3 in amino acids: CASSSTEAGELFF. Written as DNA, the CDR3 is TGCGCCAGCAGCTCCACTGAGGCCGGGGAGCTGTTTTTT.

Many counts were recorded for this clonotype. This chain uses TRBV6-1 with TRBJ1-1, with D possibly TRBD1 on 5 matching bases. CDR1 and CDR2 from the germline V gene are MNHNS and SASEGT. This CDR3 has 14 residues. V dropped 10 bases and J dropped 1 base, with 16 bases sitting between them. In DNA, the CDR3 is TGTGCCACCTCGTTACGGGGGTGGAACACTGAAGCTTTCTTT. Its translation: CATSLRGWNTEAFF.

This clonotype was picked up many times. The chain couples TRBV10-1 to TRBJ2-1; D ambiguous. V dropped 3 bases and J dropped 6 bases, with 18 bases sitting between them. CDR1 WNHNN and CDR2 SYGVQD come from the germline V gene (reference sequence). The CDR3 totals 16 residues. The DNA for the CDR3 is TGCGCCAGCAGTGATGGATCAGGTTCCCTACTCAATGAGCAGTTCTTC. Amino acid sequence: CASSDGSGSLLNEQFF.

In this sample, this clonotype turned up a few times. The chain uses TRBV12-3 or TRBV12-4 and TRBJ2-2, with TRBD1 matching over 10 bases. With 4 bases clipped from V and 3 bases from J, the junction kept 8 bases outside the gene matches. This CDR3 has 17 residues. The CDR3 region has the DNA TGTGCCAGCAGTTCTCTTACCGGGACAGGGGACACCGGGGAGCTGTTTTTT. This sequence encodes CASSSLTGTGDTGELFF.

This clonotype was counted between two and nine times. V gene TRBV4-1 combines with J gene TRBJ2-7; no definite D call. V lost 0 bases and J lost 6, with 18 bases in between. The CDR3 has 16 amino acids. Germline V gene lookup returns CDR1 MGHRA and CDR2 YSYEKL. The CDR3 nucleotides are TGCGCCAGCAGCCAAGATAGATCCCCGGTCACGGGCGAGCAGTACTTC. Translated: CASSQDRSPVTGEQYF.

This clonotype was observed many times. The chain combines TRBV5-1 with TRBJ2-7, with 7 bases identical to TRBD2. The J segment lost 2 bases and the V segment lost 0 bases, leaving 5 bases of the junction unmatched. The V gene's germline CDR1 is SGHRS and CDR2 YFSETQ. This CDR3 is built from 15 residues. In nucleotides, the CDR3 is TGCGCCAGCAGCTTGGAAAGCGGGGTTACCTACGAGCAGTACTTC. Translating gives CASSLESGVTYEQYF. The variable domain in full, completed from reference TRBV5-1 and TRBJ2-7, reads KAGVTQTPRYLIKTRGQQVTLSCSPISGHRSVSWYQQTPGQGLQFLFEYFSETQRNKGNFPGRFSGRQFSNSRSEMNVSTLELGDSALYLCASSLESGVTYEQYFGPGTRLTVT.

This clonotype was detected ten times or more. V gene TRBV6-1 combines with J gene TRBJ1-5; 8 positions agree with TRBD1. The CDR3 is 16 residues long. Losses at the gene ends were 7 bases for V and 5 bases for J; bases not matched to a gene: 13. Germline V gives CDR1 MNHNS, CDR2 SASEGT. CDR3 DNA sequence: TGTGCCAGCACCCCTCTCGGGACAGGACCTCATCAGCCCCAGCATTTT. Encoded protein: CASTPLGTGPHQPQHF.

This clonotype was observed at least ten times. V and J are TRBV2 and TRBJ2-3; 8 nucleotides line up with TRBD2. Germline V lookup: CDR1 SNHLY, CDR2 FYNNEI. The CDR3 has 16 amino acids. The ends lost 2 bases at V and 1 base at J; junction bases unmatched: 5. CDR3 in amino acids: CASSEWLAGGTDTQYF. CDR3 sequence (DNA): TGTGCCAGCAGTGAATGGCTAGCGGGTGGCACAGATACGCAGTATTTT.

This clonotype was picked up many times. V and J are TRBV2 and TRBJ2-1; D is unresolved. Germline V gene sequence: CDR1 SNHLY, CDR2 FYNNEI. V was clipped by 7 bases and J by 0 bases, with 16 bases between them. The CDR3 totals 16 residues. The CDR3 protein is CASILRTLSSYNEQFF. The CDR3 DNA follows: TGTGCCAGCATTTTACGAACCCTGAGCTCCTACAATGAGCAGTTCTTC.

The chain couples TRBV6-1 to TRBJ2-7; either TRBD1 or TRBD2 may fit D (5 bases each). CDR3 length: 15 amino acids. CDR1 and CDR2 from the germline V gene are MNHNS and SASEGT. Trimming took 6 bases from V and 2 from J, leaving 17 bases between them. The CDR3 here is CASRPQPGTPYEQYV. The CDR3 DNA follows: TGTGCCAGCAGACCTCAACCCGGGACGCCCTACGAGCAGTACGTC.

This clonotype was detected ten times or more. The chain uses TRBV20-1 and TRBJ2-1, with D tentatively TRBD1 or TRBD2 (7 bases each). V shed 3 bases and J shed 8 bases, with 11 bases lying between them. CDR1 and CDR2 (germline): DFQATT, SNEGSKA (reference sequence). The CDR3 contains 12 residues. This chain's CDR3 is CSASRGGYEQFF. In DNA, the CDR3 is TGCAGTGCTAGCAGGGGGGGGTATGAGCAGTTCTTC.

The chain uses TRBV19 and TRBJ1-5; perhaps TRBD1 as D (6 bases). CDR3 size: 15 residues. V was shortened by 5 bases and J by 4 bases, with 15 bases between the two germline ends. Germline CDR1 reads LNHDA; CDR2 reads SQIVND (reference sequence). The CDR3 protein is CASSVGQLRNQPQHF. CDR3 in DNA: TGTGCCAGTAGTGTAGGACAGTTAAGGAATCAGCCCCAGCATTTT.